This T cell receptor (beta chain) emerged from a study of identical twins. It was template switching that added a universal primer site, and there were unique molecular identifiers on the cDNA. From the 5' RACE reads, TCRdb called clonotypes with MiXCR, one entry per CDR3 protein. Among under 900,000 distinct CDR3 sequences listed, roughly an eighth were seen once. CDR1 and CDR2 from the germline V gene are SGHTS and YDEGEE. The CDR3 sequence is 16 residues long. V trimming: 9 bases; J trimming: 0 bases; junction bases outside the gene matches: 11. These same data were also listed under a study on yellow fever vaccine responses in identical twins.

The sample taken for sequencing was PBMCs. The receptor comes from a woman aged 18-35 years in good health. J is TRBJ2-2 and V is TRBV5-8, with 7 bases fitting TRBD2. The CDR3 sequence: CAMGPGLAANTGELFF. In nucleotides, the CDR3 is TGTGCCATGGGCCCGGGGCTAGCGGCGAACACCGGGGAGCTGTTTTTT. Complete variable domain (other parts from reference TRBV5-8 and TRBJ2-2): EAGVTQSPTHLIKTRGQQATLRCSPISGHTSVYWYQQALGLGLQFLLWYDEGEERNRGNFPPRFSGRQFPNYSSELNVNALELEDSALYLCAMGPGLAANTGELFFGEGSRLTVL.